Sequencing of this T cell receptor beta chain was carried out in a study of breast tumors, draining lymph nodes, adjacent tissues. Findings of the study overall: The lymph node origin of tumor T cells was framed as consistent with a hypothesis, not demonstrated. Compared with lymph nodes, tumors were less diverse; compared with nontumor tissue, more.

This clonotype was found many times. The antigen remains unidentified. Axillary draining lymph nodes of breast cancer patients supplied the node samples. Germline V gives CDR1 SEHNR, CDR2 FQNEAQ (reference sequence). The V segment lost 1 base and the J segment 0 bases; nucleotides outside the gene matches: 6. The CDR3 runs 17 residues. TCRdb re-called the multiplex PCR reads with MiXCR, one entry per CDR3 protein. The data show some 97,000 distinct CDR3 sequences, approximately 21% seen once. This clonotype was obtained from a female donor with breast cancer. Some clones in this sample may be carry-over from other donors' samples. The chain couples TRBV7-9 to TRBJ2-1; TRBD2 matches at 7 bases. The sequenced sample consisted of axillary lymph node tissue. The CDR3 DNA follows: TGTGCCAGCAGCTTAGGAACTAGCGTTCCCTCCTACAATGAGCAGTTCTTC. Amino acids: CASSLGTSVPSYNEQFF.